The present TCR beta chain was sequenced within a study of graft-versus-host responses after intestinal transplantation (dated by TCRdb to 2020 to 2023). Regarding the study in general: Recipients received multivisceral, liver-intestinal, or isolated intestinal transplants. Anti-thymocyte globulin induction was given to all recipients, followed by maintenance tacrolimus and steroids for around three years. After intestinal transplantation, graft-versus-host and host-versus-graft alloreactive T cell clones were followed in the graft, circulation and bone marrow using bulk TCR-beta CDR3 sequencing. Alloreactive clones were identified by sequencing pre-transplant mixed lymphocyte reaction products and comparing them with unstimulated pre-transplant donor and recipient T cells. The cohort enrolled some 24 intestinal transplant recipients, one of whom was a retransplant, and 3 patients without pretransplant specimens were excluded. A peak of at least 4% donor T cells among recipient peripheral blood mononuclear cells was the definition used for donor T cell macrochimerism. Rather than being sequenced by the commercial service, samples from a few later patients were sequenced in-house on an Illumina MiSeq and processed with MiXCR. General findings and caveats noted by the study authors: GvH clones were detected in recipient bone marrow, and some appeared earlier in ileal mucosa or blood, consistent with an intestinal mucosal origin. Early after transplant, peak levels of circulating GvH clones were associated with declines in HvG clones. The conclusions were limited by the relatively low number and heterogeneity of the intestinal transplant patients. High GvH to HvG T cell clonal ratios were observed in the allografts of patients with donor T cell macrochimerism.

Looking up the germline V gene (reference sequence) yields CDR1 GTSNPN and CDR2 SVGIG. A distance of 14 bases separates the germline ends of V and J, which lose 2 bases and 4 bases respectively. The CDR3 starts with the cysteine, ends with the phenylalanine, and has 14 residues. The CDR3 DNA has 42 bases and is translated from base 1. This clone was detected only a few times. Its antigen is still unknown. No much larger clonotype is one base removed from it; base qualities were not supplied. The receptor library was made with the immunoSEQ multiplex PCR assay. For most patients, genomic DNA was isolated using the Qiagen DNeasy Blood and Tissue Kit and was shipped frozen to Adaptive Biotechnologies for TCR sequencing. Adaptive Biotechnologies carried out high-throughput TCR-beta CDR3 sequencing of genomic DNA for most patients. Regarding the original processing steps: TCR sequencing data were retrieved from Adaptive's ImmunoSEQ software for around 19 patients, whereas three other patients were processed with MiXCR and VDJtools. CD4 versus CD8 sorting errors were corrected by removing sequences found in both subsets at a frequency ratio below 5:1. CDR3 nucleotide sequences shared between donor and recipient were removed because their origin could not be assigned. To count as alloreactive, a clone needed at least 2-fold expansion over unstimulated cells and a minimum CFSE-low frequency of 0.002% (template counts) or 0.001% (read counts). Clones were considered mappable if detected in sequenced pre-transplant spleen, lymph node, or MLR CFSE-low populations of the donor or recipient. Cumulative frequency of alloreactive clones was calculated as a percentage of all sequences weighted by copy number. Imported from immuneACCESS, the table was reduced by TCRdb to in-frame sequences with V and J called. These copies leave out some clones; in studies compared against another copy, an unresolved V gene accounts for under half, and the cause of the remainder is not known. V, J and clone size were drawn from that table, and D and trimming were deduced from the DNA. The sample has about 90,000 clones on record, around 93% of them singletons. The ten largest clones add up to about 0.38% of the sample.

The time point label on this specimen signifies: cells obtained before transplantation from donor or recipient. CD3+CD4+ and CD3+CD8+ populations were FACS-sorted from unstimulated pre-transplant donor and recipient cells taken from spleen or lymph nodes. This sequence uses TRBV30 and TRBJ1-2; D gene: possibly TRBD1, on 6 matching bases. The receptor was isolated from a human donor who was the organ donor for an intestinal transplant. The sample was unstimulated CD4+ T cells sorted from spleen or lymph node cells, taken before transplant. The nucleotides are TGTGCCTGGAGTATTCCAGAGGACAGCTATGGCTACACCTTC. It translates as CAWSIPEDSYGYTF.